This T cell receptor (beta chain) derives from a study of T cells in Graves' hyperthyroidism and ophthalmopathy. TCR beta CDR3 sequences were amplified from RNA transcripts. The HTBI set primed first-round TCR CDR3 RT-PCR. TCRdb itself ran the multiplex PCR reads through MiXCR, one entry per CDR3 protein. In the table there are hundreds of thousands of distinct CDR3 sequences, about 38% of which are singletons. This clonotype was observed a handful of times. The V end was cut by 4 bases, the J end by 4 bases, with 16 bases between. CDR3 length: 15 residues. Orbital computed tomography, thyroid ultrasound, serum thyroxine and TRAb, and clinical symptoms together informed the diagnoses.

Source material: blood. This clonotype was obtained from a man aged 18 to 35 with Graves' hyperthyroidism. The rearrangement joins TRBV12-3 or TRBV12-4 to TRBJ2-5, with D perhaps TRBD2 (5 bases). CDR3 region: CASSYQAGIAETQYF. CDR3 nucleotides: TGTGCCAGCAGTTACCAGGCCGGGATCGCAGAGACCCAGTACTTC.